The next 14 T cell receptor beta chains were all read from a single sample in a study of blood T cell repertoires in COVID-19. This table comes from immunoSEQ multiplex PCR, and its TCRdb copy is limited to in-frame clones, with some not included. The sample lists 300,000 to 400,000 clones; around nine tenths were seen once. The material sequenced was PBMCs or T cells enriched from blood (not recorded which). The receptors were gathered from a woman between 25 and 40 years old with acute COVID-19.

The chain recombines TRBV5-1 with TRBJ1-3; D call uncertain. This CDR3 spans 15 amino acids. Germline lookup yields CDR1 SGHRS and CDR2 YFSETQ. Trimming took off 0 bases at V and 0 bases at J, with 7 bases between the two ends. DNA of the CDR3: TGCGCCAGCAGCTTGGACACCCCCTCTGGAAACACCATATATTTT. Its translation: CASSLDTPSGNTIYF.

The DNA for the CDR3 is TGCGCCAGCAGCCAAGACCCCGGGACTAAAACCGGGGAGCTGTTTTTT. This encodes CASSQDPGTKTGELFF. This chain uses TRBV4-1 with TRBJ2-2; 7 bases are shared with TRBD2. Germline V gene sequence: CDR1 MGHRA, CDR2 YSYEKL. The V gene end was trimmed by 0 bases and the J gene end by 5 bases; junction bases not matched to a gene: 6. The CDR3 runs to 16 residues.

J is TRBJ2-1 and V is TRBV6-6, with TRBD2 as a possible D gene (5 bases). V shed 8 bases and J shed 7 bases, with 12 bases lying between them. The CDR3 has 12 amino acids. From germline, CDR1 is MNHNY and CDR2 SVGAGI (reference sequence). The CDR3 loop reads CASGLAQNEQFF. The CDR3 DNA reads as TGTGCCAGCGGACTGGCGCAGAATGAGCAGTTCTTC.

To note about this clone: One junction end disagrees with the germline gene, perhaps due to a read error. The chain carries TRBV5-1 and TRBJ1-1, with 12 bases identical to TRBD1. Germline V gene data show CDR1 as SGHRS and CDR2 as YFSETQ. This CDR3 is 16 amino acids long. The CDR3 region has the DNA TGCGCCAGCAGCCCTAATAGAGGGACAGGGGGCACTCAAGCTTTCTTT. Encoded protein: CASSPNRGTGGTQAFF.

In this sample, this clone turned up once. V and J are TRBV12-3 or TRBV12-4 and TRBJ1-1; a possible D gene is TRBD1 (6 bases). V lost 6 bases to trimming and J lost 8 bases, with 10 bases between them. This CDR3 comprises 11 residues. This chain's CDR3 is CASRDSGEAFF. CDR3 sequence (DNA): TGTGCCAGCAGGGACAGCGGCGAAGCTTTCTTT.

The CDR3 DNA reads TGTGCCAGTAGTACTAGCGGCCTTACTTCCGAGCAGTACTTC. This codes for CASSTSGLTSEQYF. This rearrangement joins TRBV19 to TRBJ2-7; TRBD2 agrees at 7 bases. The ends lost 4 bases at V and 6 bases at J; junction bases unmatched: 9. Germline V gene data show CDR1 as LNHDA and CDR2 as SQIVND (reference sequence). The CDR3 length is 14 residues.

The J gene is TRBJ1-1, the V gene TRBV7-8; D is ambiguous. The CDR3 has 13 amino acids. Per the germline V gene, CDR1 is SGHVS and CDR2 is FQNEAQ. V was trimmed by 7 bases and J by 1 base, leaving 10 bases between them. The CDR3 sequence: CASTNGRNTEAFF. The CDR3 DNA reads TGTGCCAGCACCAATGGCAGGAACACTGAAGCTTTCTTT. The full variable domain, rest sourced from reference TRBV7-8 and TRBJ1-1, is GAGVSQSPRYKVAKRGQDVALRCDPISGHVSLFWYQQALGQGPEFLTYFQNEAQLDKSGLPSDRFFAERPEGSVSTLKIQRTQQEDSAVYLCASTNGRNTEAFFGQGTRLTVV.

The V call is TRBV25-1, the J call TRBJ2-3; 11 positions match TRBD2. The V segment lost 5 bases and the J segment 4 bases; nucleotides outside the gene matches: 8. This CDR3 is 16 amino acids long. The germline V gene encodes CDR1 MGHDK and CDR2 SYGVNS. CDR3 nucleotide sequence: TGTGCCAGCAGTAACAGACTAGCGGGGTTGGCAGATACGCAGTATTTT. This codes for CASSNRLAGLADTQYF.

J is TRBJ2-7 and V is TRBV1; the listed D gene, TRBD2, was not tested against the DNA. TRBV1 is given as a pseudogene. The CDR3 sequence is 13 residues long. The CDR3 region has the DNA TGCACCAGCAGCCAATTAAACGGCTACGAGCAGTACTTC. Translating gives CTSSQLNGYEQYF.

This chain links TRBV5-1 with TRBJ2-7; 9 bases align to TRBD2. The CDR3 is 14 residues long. The trim removed 4 bases at V and 5 bases at J, leaving 7 bases unmatched. Germline CDR1 SGHRS, CDR2 YFSETQ. Here the CDR3 reads CASSLSSGANEQYF. The CDR3 DNA reads TGCGCCAGCAGCCTATCTAGCGGGGCAAACGAGCAGTACTTC.

This rearrangement joins TRBV11-2 to TRBJ2-3, with 10 nucleotides matching TRBD1. This CDR3 contains 15 residues. In germline, CDR1 is SGHAT, CDR2 FQNNGV. V trimming: 2 bases; J trimming: 8 bases; junction bases outside the gene matches: 7. CDR3 in DNA: TGTGCCAGCAGCTTACCGGGACAGGGGTTTCTTACGCAGTATTTT. It encodes CASSLPGQGFLTQYF.

The chain uses TRBV7-9 and TRBJ1-1, with 7 positions matching TRBD1. Germline assignment: CDR1 SEHNR and CDR2 FQNEAQ (reference sequence). Germline trimming cut 5 bases from V and 5 bases from J; bases unmatched to any gene: 5. The CDR3 extends over 13 amino acids. The CDR3 reads CASSGTGVTEAFF. The CDR3 DNA follows: TGTGCCAGCAGCGGTACAGGGGTGACTGAAGCTTTCTTT.

About this clone itself: Other DNA variants within this sample encode the same CDR3. The V call is TRBV5-1, the J call TRBJ1-5, with TRBD1 as a possible D gene (6 bases). Germline V CDR1 and CDR2: SGHRS, YFSETQ. Trimming pared 4 bases from V and 3 bases from J, leaving 11 bases between. The CDR3 is made up of 14 amino acids. The CDR3 loop reads CASSPTGPNQPQHF. Here the CDR3 DNA reads TGCGCCAGCAGCCCAACAGGGCCCAATCAGCCCCAGCATTTT.

J is TRBJ1-1 and V is TRBV5-1, with 8 bases matching TRBD1. J lost 7 bases, V lost 2 bases, and 7 bases had no gene match. CDR3 length: 14 amino acids. CDR1 and CDR2 (germline): SGHRS, YFSETQ. CDR3 sequence: CASSLRTGLGEAFF. CDR3 nucleotides: TGCGCCAGCAGCTTACGGACAGGGCTTGGTGAAGCTTTCTTT. Based on the CDR3 plus reference TRBV5-1 and TRBJ1-1, the full variable domain is KAGVTQTPRYLIKTRGQQVTLSCSPISGHRSVSWYQQTPGQGLQFLFEYFSETQRNKGNFPGRFSGRQFSNSRSEMNVSTLELGDSALYLCASSLRTGLGEAFFGQGTRLTVV.